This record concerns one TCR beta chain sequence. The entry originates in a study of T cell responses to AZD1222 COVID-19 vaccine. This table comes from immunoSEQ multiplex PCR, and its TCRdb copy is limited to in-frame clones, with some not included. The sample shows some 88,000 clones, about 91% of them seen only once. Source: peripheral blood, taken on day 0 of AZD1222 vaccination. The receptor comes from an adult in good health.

The CDR3 DNA is TGTGCCAGCAGTTTGCATTGGGGGAATGAAAAACTGTTTTTT. This translates into CASSLHWGNEKLFF. The V call is TRBV27, the J call TRBJ1-4; D perhaps matches TRBD1 (5 bases). Trimming took off 3 bases at V and 5 bases at J, with 10 bases between the two ends. CDR1 and CDR2 from the germline V gene are MNHEY and SMNVEV (reference sequence). This CDR3 region has 14 residues.